The 10 T cell receptor beta chains below come from one sample, sequenced in a study of post-analysis software for immune sequencing data. Regarding the study as a whole: There were five TRBV segments more frequent in patients than controls, and TRBV5-6, TRBV5-1 and TRBV20-1 were among them.

No antigen is known for these receptors. Unique molecular identifiers tagged the TCR beta cDNA libraries. TCRdb used MiXCR to reprocess the PCR reads, holding one entry per CDR3 protein. The table shows about 820,000 distinct CDR3 sequences, with approximately 53% occurring only once. The material sequenced was blood. These receptors were obtained from a girl between 10 and 17 years old with multiple sclerosis.

The CDR3 protein is CSDQTSVSYNEQFF. In nucleotides, the CDR3 is TGCAGCGACCAGACTAGTGTTTCCTACAATGAGCAGTTCTTC. This chain joins TRBV29-1 and TRBJ2-1, with D perhaps matching TRBD2 (6 bases). CDR1 SQVTM and CDR2 ANQGSEA come from the germline V gene. CDR3 size: 14 residues. Trimming took 7 bases from V and 1 from J, leaving 14 bases between them.

This clonotype was seen a handful of times. The rearrangement uses TRBV3-1 and TRBJ1-2, with D uncertain. Germline CDR1 is LGHDT and CDR2 is YNNKEL (reference sequence). The CDR3 totals 14 residues. The V gene lost 0 bases and the J gene lost 4 bases, with 9 bases spanning the gap. The CDR3 here is CASSQDALIYGYTF. As DNA, the CDR3 is TGTGCCAGCAGCCAAGATGCCTTAATCTATGGCTACACCTTC.

This clonotype was observed a handful of times. The chain joins TRBV20-1 to TRBJ2-7, with 8 bases that match TRBD1. The V gene end was trimmed by 3 bases and the J gene end by 6 bases; junction bases not matched to a gene: 13. The CDR3 is 15 residues long. Germline V CDR1 and CDR2: DFQATT, SNEGSKA (reference sequence). The CDR3 loop is CSARDYGQGNREQYF. The CDR3 DNA follows: TGCAGTGCTAGGGACTATGGACAGGGAAACCGCGAGCAGTACTTC.

The rearrangement uses TRBV5-6 and TRBJ2-7; 9 nucleotides line up with TRBD1. The germline gives CDR1 SGHDT, CDR2 YYEEEE. With V trimmed by 4 bases and J by 3 bases, 5 bases remained unmatched. The CDR3 is 14 amino acids. The CDR3 spells CASSKKDRGYEQYF. The CDR3, as DNA: TGTGCCAGCAGCAAGAAGGACAGGGGCTACGAGCAGTACTTC.

The genes are TRBV20-1 and TRBJ2-1; a possible D gene is TRBD2 (5 bases). The V end lost 6 bases, the J end lost 6 bases, and 9 bases lay between the germline ends. This CDR3 is 11 amino acids long. Per the germline V gene, CDR1 is DFQATT and CDR2 is SNEGSKA (reference sequence). The CDR3 DNA reads as TGCAGTGCGATTACTAGCAATGAGCAGTTCTTC. Translation gives CSAITSNEQFF.

Only a few counts were recorded for this clonotype. The V call is TRBV20-1, the J call TRBJ2-1; D gene ambiguous. Trimming took 4 bases from V and 5 from J, leaving 12 bases between them. This CDR3 spans 13 amino acids. The germline V gene encodes CDR1 DFQATT and CDR2 SNEGSKA (reference sequence). As DNA, the CDR3 is TGCAGTGCTATCTATATTCACCACAATGAGCAGTTCTTC. Translated, it gives CSAIYIHHNEQFF.

The chain employs TRBV5-1 and TRBJ2-7; D possibly corresponds to TRBD1 (6 bases). Per germline, CDR1 SGHRS and CDR2 YFSETQ. The CDR3 contains 16 residues. V was trimmed by 4 bases and J by 0 bases, leaving 17 bases between them. The CDR3 DNA reads as TGCGCCAGCAGCCCGAGATACCGGGACAACTCCTACGAGCAGTACTTC. Protein product: CASSPRYRDNSYEQYF. Full variable domain (remainder filled in from reference TRBV5-1 and TRBJ2-7): KAGVTQTPRYLIKTRGQQVTLSCSPISGHRSVSWYQQTPGQGLQFLFEYFSETQRNKGNFPGRFSGRQFSNSRSEMNVSTLELGDSALYLCASSPRYRDNSYEQYFGPGTRLTVT.

The genes are TRBV15 and TRBJ2-5, with a possible D match to TRBD1 (6 bases). This CDR3 region has 15 residues. V was shortened by 2 bases and J by 1 base, with 11 bases between the two germline ends. Germline CDR1 and CDR2: LNHNV and YYDKDF (reference sequence). The CDR3 DNA is TGTGCCACCAGCAGATCGAGGACAGTCCAAGAGACCCAGTACTTC. It translates to CATSRSRTVQETQYF.

The table lists this clonotype with a few counts. The chain couples TRBV20-1 to TRBJ2-1; no definite D call. Germline assignment: CDR1 DFQATT and CDR2 SNEGSKA (reference sequence). Trimming removed 3 bases from V and 2 bases from J, with 11 bases in between. The CDR3 totals 14 residues. CDR3 coding DNA: TGCAGTGCTAGGGTGCCGCAGCCCTACAATGAGCAGTTCTTC. Translation: CSARVPQPYNEQFF.

This clonotype was seen a few times. The chain joins TRBV27 to TRBJ2-5; no definite D call. The J call is doubtful: the DNA matches TRBJ2-7 better. Germline V gene lookup returns CDR1 MNHEY and CDR2 SMNVEV (reference sequence). The CDR3 loop spans 11 amino acids. The CDR3 bases are TGTGCCCCCGCCTACGGCAGCGAGCAGTACTTC. Residues: CAPAYGSEQYF.